This TCR beta chain was obtained from a study of identifying expanded T cells in peripheral blood. The study's findings and limits: Differentially abundant clones: about 1.2 between replicates, around 17 at about 13 days, more than 18 at four. Variance in clone template counts between approximately two-week samples significantly increased with total template count across all healthy donors.

The table came from immunoSEQ multiplex PCR; TCRdb's copy has only in-frame clones and leaves some out. The data hold over 90,000 clones, with about 91% observed a single time. No infections or other immune events were documented during collection. Germline CDR1 MNHNY, CDR2 SVGAGI (reference sequence). The CDR3 has 15 residues. V lost 0 bases to trimming and J lost 0 bases, with 8 bases between them. With respect to this clone: What it recognizes is unknown.

The clonotype comes from a person between 18 and 75 years old in good health. The chain couples TRBV6-6 to TRBJ1-1; D gene unclear. Sequencing was performed on blood. The CDR3 sequence is CASSYSSLMNTEAFF. In DNA form, the CDR3 reads TGTGCCAGCAGTTACTCAAGCCTCATGAACACTGAAGCTTTCTTT.